The T cell receptor (beta chain) described here comes from a study of T cell repertoires in cytomegalovirus infection. Study in general: It was the public TCR beta signatures that indicated both CMV infection and matching HLA type.

TCRdb recomputed calls from the reads with MiXCR, one row per CDR3 protein. The table records about 740,000 distinct CDR3 sequences, 35% of them present only once. Study-wide findings and caveats: Ex vivo, HLA-C-restricted CMV-specific TCR beta clonotypes prevailed over the rest of the response.

In regard to this clonotype: What it recognizes is unknown.

The sequenced sample was PBMCs. The origin of this receptor is a human donor in good health (CMV status not recorded). Some clones in this sample may be carry-over from other donors' samples.

The CDR3 nucleotides are TGTGCCAGCAGTGAAGCCCTGACTAGCCCAGACAATGAGCAGTTCTTC. It codes for CASSEALTSPDNEQFF. This chain uses TRBV2 with TRBJ2-1; 7 nucleotides line up with TRBD2. The CDR3 length is 16 residues. Per the germline V gene, CDR1 is SNHLY and CDR2 is FYNNEI. The V and J ends lost 0 bases and 5 bases, in that order; junction bases with no gene match: 7. Based on the CDR3 plus reference TRBV2 and TRBJ2-1, the full variable domain is EPEVTQTPSHQVTQMGQEVILRCVPISNHLYFYWYRQILGQKVEFLVSFYNNEISEKSEIFDDQFSVERPDGSNFTLKIRSTKLEDSAMYFCASSEALTSPDNEQFFGPGTRLTVL.